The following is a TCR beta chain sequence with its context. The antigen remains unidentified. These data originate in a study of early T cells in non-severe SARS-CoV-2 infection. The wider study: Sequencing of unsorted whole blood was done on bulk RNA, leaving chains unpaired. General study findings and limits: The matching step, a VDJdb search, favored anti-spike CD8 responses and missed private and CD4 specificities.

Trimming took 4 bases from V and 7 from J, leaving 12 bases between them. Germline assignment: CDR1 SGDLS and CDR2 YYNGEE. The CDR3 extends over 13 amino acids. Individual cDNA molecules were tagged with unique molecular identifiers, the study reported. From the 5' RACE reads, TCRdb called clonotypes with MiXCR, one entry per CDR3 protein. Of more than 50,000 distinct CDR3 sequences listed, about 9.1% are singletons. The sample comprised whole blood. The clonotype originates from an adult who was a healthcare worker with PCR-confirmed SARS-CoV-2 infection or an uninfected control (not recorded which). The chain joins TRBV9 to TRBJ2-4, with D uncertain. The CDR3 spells CASSTHQTNIQYF. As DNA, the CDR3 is TGTGCCAGCAGCACCCACCAGACGAACATTCAGTACTTC.